This paragraph reports one TCR beta chain. Its specificity is not known. Germline V gene data show CDR1 as MNHEY and CDR2 as SMNVEV (reference sequence). Trimming took off 0 bases at V and 6 bases at J, with 15 bases between the two ends. This CDR3 region has 17 residues. Only CD45RO-negative cells positively selected for CCR7 counted as naive CD8 cells, so terminally differentiated effector memory CD45RA+ cells were excluded. This record belongs to a study of shared clonotypes between healthy human individuals. Study conclusions and caveats: Generation probability values for non-shared clonotypes were lower than those for clonotypes shared by all four donors. In general, naive subsets displayed greater estimated richness than memory subsets did.

Deep was the level used in running the assay. The table came from immunoSEQ multiplex PCR; TCRdb's copy has only in-frame clones and leaves some out. The repertoire consists of about 2 million clones, with roughly 95% occurring once and the leading ten covering about 1.1%. This clonotype originated in a man aged 18 to 30 in good health. The J gene is TRBJ1-6, the V gene TRBV27, with D hard to call. The sequenced sample consisted of naive CD8+ T cells sorted from blood. CDR3 protein: CASSLSSNIAINSPLHF. The CDR3 DNA is TGTGCCAGCAGTTTATCCTCGAATATAGCTATTAATTCACCCCTCCACTTT.